A selection of T cell receptor beta chains follows, all from one sample in a study of cytomegalovirus exposure and HLA in healthy donors. TCRdb's table, derived via immunoSEQ multiplex PCR, lists solely in-frame clones and lacks some. The data hold some 170,000 clones, with approximately 89% observed a single time. Sequencing was carried out using PBMCs. The receptors come from a man between 18 and 29 years old in good health and CMV-seropositive. The CDR3 runs from the conserved cysteine through the conserved F or W. A D gene is named only where the DNA matches it firmly. For some rows the clone size is stated as once, few or many, or as a class when expanded; others skip it.

v_gene	abundance	j_gene	d_gene	CDR3aa	CDR3nt
TRBV4-1	once	TRBJ2-1	.	CASSQAPSAFSYNEQFF	TGCGCCAGCAGCCAAGCCCCTAGCGCCTTCTCCTACAATGAGCAGTTCTTC
TRBV6-6	.	TRBJ1-2	.	CASSYSWEKDGYTF	TGTGCCAGCAGTTACTCTTGGGAGAAGGATGGCTACACCTTC
TRBV18	.	TRBJ1-4	.	CASSLEGLANEKLFF	TGTGCCAGCTCACTAGAGGGATTGGCTAATGAAAAACTGTTTTTT
TRBV15	.	TRBJ2-3	TRBD2	CATSSSVFRREVGTDTQYF	TGTGCCACCAGCTCATCGGTTTTTCGGCGGGAGGTCGGTACAGATACGCAGTATTTT
TRBV7-9	.	TRBJ1-4	TRBD1	CASSPGTGAQKLFF	TGTGCCAGCAGCCCAGGGACAGGGGCACAAAAACTGTTTTTT
TRBV5-1	.	TRBJ2-3	.	CASSFSADTQYF	TGCGCCAGCAGCTTTTCGGCAGATACGCAGTATTTT
TRBV18	.	TRBJ2-2	TRBD2	CASSPGLAGNTGELFF	TGTGCCAGCTCACCCGGACTAGCGGGAAACACCGGGGAGCTGTTTTTT
TRBV2	.	TRBJ2-3	TRBD2	CASSLSTSGRSTDTQYF	TGTGCCAGCAGCCTCTCAACTAGCGGGAGAAGCACAGATACGCAGTATTTT
TRBV7-8	.	TRBJ1-2	.	CASSLETGHYGYTF	TGTGCCAGCAGCTTGGAGACAGGACACTATGGCTACACCTTC
TRBV7-9	.	TRBJ2-2	.	CASSFDRTTGELFF	TGTGCCAGCAGCTTTGACAGGACCACCGGGGAGCTGTTTTTT
TRBV14	.	TRBJ1-1	.	CASSQTGSGTEAFF	TGTGCCAGCAGCCAAACAGGGTCGGGCACTGAAGCTTTCTTT
TRBV7-7	.	TRBJ1-1	.	CASSADRNTEAFF	TGTGCTAGCAGCGCCGACAGGAACACTGAAGCTTTCTTT
TRBV5-5	.	TRBJ1-1	.	CASSNFGNTEAFF	TGTGCCAGCAGCAATTTCGGGAACACTGAAGCTTTCTTT
TRBV28	.	TRBJ2-7	.	CASSLFPSGYAEQYF	TGTGCCAGCAGTTTATTCCCTAGTGGATACGCCGAGCAGTACTTC
TRBV7-2	.	TRBJ1-1	.	CASSFGVGTEAFF	TGTGCCAGCAGCTTCGGGGTGGGCACTGAAGCTTTCTTT
TRBV2	.	TRBJ2-5	.	CASSEIGETQYF	TGTGCCAGCAGTGAGATCGGAGAGACCCAGTACTTC
TRBV11-3	.	TRBJ2-2	.	CASSLSRGRTLNTGELFF	TGTGCCAGCAGCTTAAGTAGAGGAAGAACCCTGAACACCGGGGAGCTGTTTTTT
TRBV11-3	.	TRBJ2-7	.	CASSLGEPSSFALNPYEQYF	TGTGCCAGCAGCTTAGGTGAACCGTCTAGTTTCGCCCTAAACCCCTACGAGCAGTACTTC
TRBV14	once	TRBJ2-5	TRBD2	CASSPLGGETQYF	TGTGCCAGCAGCCCACTCGGGGGGGAGACCCAGTACTTC
TRBV4-1	.	TRBJ2-5	.	CASSNTGPQETQYF	TGCGCCAGCAGCAACACAGGGCCCCAAGAGACCCAGTACTTC
TRBV29-1	.	TRBJ2-5	.	CSVEGHDRSQETQYF	TGCAGCGTTGAAGGGCACGACAGAAGCCAAGAGACCCAGTACTTC
TRBV7-2	.	TRBJ2-2	TRBD2	CASRDTSGSIRTGELFF	TGTGCCAGCAGAGATACTAGCGGGAGTATTAGGACCGGGGAGCTGTTTTTT
TRBV2	.	TRBJ2-3	.	CASSDISPENTQYF	TGTGCCAGCAGTGATATTTCACCGGAGAATACGCAGTATTTT
TRBV6-6	once	TRBJ2-5	TRBD2	CASSILAGGPETQYF	TGTGCCAGCAGTATTCTTGCGGGAGGGCCAGAGACCCAGTACTTC
TRBV6-5	.	TRBJ2-7	.	CASRPLATSYEQYF	TGTGCCAGCCGACCGCTAGCGACCTCCTACGAGCAGTACTTC
TRBV9	.	TRBJ2-5	TRBD2	CASSVASGRWETQYF	TGTGCCAGCAGCGTAGCCAGCGGGAGGTGGGAGACCCAGTACTTC
TRBV18	.	TRBJ1-1	.	CASSPMDLGMNTEAFF	TGTGCCAGCTCACCAATGGACTTGGGAATGAACACTGAAGCTTTCTTT
TRBV5-1	.	TRBJ2-1	.	CASSGSSYNEQFF	TGCGCCAGCAGCGGGAGCTCCTACAATGAGCAGTTCTTC
TRBV6-5	.	TRBJ2-1	TRBD1	CASRQGDNEQFF	TGTGCCAGCAGACAGGGGGACAATGAGCAGTTCTTC
TRBV6-6	.	TRBJ1-3	.	CASSYASSGNTIYF	TGTGCCAGCAGTTATGCCAGCTCTGGAAACACCATATATTTT
TRBV11-3	.	TRBJ1-4	.	CASSLNRVATNEKLFF	TGTGCCAGCAGCTTAAACAGGGTTGCAACTAATGAAAAACTGTTTTTT
TRBV7-9	.	TRBJ2-7	.	CASSLVRDIAYEQYF	TGTGCCAGCAGCTTAGTACGGGATATCGCCTACGAGCAGTACTTC
TRBV11-2	.	TRBJ1-1	.	CASSPGIVTTRSSEAFF	TGTGCCAGCAGCCCTGGAATCGTTACCACTAGGTCCTCCGAAGCTTTCTTT
TRBV9	.	TRBJ1-2	.	CASSLQGINGYTF	TGTGCCAGCAGCCTCCAGGGGATTAATGGCTACACCTTC
TRBV2	.	TRBJ1-5	TRBD1	CASENRGGMQPQHF	TGTGCCAGCGAGAACAGGGGGGGGATGCAGCCCCAGCATTTT